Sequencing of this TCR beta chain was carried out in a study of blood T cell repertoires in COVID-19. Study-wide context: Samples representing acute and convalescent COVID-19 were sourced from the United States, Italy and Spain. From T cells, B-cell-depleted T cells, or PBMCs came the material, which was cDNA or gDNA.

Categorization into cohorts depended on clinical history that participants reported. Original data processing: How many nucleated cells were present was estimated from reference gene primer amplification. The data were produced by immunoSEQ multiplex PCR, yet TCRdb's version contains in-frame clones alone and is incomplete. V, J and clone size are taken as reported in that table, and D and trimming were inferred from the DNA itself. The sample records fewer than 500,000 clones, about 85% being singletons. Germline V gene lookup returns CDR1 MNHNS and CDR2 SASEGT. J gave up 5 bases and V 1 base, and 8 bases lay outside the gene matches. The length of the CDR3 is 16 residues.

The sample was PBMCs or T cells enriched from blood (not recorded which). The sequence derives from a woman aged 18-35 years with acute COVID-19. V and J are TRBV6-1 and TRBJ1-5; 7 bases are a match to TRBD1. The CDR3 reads CASSEGRRDRDQPQHF. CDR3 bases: TGTGCCAGCAGTGAAGGACGACGGGACAGAGATCAGCCCCAGCATTTT.